These T cell receptor beta chains were read from a single sample in a study of blood T cell repertoires in COVID-19. Repertoires were generated with immunoSEQ multiplex PCR, while TCRdb's copy carries only in-frame clones and drops some. The table has approximately 210,000 clones, 70% to 90% seen once. Specimen: peripheral blood. These receptors originate from a woman aged 65 to 85 with acute or convalescent COVID-19. CDR3s leave out the opening cysteine and the closing phenylalanine or tryptophan. D genes are given only for firm matches.

D gene,V gene,CDR3 protein
TRBD1,TRBV29-1,SVDRGEPYEQY
NA,TRBV5-1,ASSNGQGGSQETQY
NA,TRBV6-5,ASMEWASRNTIY
NA,TRBV7-2,ASSSMGGGETQY
NA,TRBV20-1,SARGPQADTQY
NA,TRBV5-4,ASSLADSSYEQY
TRBD1,TRBV5-1,ASSSNTGTGNYGYT
TRBD1,TRBV6-5,ASSYNGQGTGGYT
TRBD2,TRBV6-5,ASSFSSGGGYEQF
NA,TRBV20-1,SARNRAGYT
NA,TRBV7-2,ASSRGRVETQY
TRBD2,TRBV5-6,ASSPRLTGGRETQY
TRBD1,TRBV19,ASSIGRTGVGEKLF
NA,TRBV7-2,ASSLSRLAKNIQY
NA,TRBV5-1,ASSRPPDSMNTEAF
NA,TRBV14,ASSPGETQY
NA,TRBV5-1,ASSLVGANNEKLF
TRBD1,TRBV20-1,SAATGFGYT
NA,TRBV14,ASSQVGTPAHEQF
NA,TRBV2,ASSWSAAGVSNYGYT